Below, one T cell receptor beta chain is given with its context. Germline V gene sequence: CDR1 SGHRS, CDR2 YFSETQ. Trimming took 4 bases from V and 0 from J; bases not matched to a gene: 5. CDR3 length: 15 amino acids. TCRdb's copy holds only in-frame clones and misses some; the assay was immunoSEQ multiplex PCR. In the table there are approximately 76,000 clones, 91% of which are singletons. These data belong to a study of technical replicates of blood from a few donors. The genes are TRBV5-1 and TRBJ1-1, with TRBD1 matching 8 bases. The sequence derives from a human donor in good health. Sequenced: T cells isolated from PBMCs. CDR3 amino acids: CASSTGQGMNTEAFF. The CDR3 DNA sequence: TGCGCCAGCAGCACAGGACAGGGAATGAACACTGAAGCTTTCTTT.